These T cell receptor beta chains were read from a single sample in a study of blood T cell repertoires in COVID-19. Clones were sequenced by immunoSEQ multiplex PCR, and TCRdb holds only the in-frame ones, with some missing. Here the sample spans about 320,000 clones, approximately 91% being singletons. The sequencing sample was made of PBMCs or T cells enriched from blood (not recorded which). These receptors were taken from a man aged 55 to 70 who had recovered from COVID-19. Both conserved end residues are part of each CDR3. Each record gives: CDR3 DNA, CDR3 protein, J gene, D gene, clone size, V gene. D genes are given only for firm matches. Not all rows give a size; the values are once, few, many and, for expanded clones, a class.

TGTGCCAGCAGTGAATATAAGACAGGGTATTACAATGAGCAGTTCTTC | CASSEYKTGYYNEQFF | TRBJ2-1 | TRBD1 | . | TRBV2
TGTGCCAGCACTGCTGACAGGGGGGCCTACGAGCAGTACTTC | CASTADRGAYEQYF | TRBJ2-7 | TRBD1 | once | TRBV2
TGTGCCAGCAGCCAGGATATCCGGGGGGACAAAAACATTCAGTACTTC | CASSQDIRGDKNIQYF | TRBJ2-4 | TRBD2 | . | TRBV4-2
TGTGCCAGCAGCGTAGGCATTAGCGGGAGCGATGAGCAGTTCTTC | CASSVGISGSDEQFF | TRBJ2-1 | TRBD2 | . | TRBV9
TGTGCCAGCAGCTTTGACGGACTAGCGGGGAACAATGAGCAGTTCTTC | CASSFDGLAGNNEQFF | TRBJ2-1 | TRBD2 | . | TRBV7-9
TGTGCCACCAGTGACACGGACGGGAGCTATGGCTACACCTTC | CATSDTDGSYGYTF | TRBJ1-2 | . | . | TRBV24-1
TGCGCCAGCAGCTTGACGTGGACTAGCGGGAGGCACAATGAGCAGTTCTTC | CASSLTWTSGRHNEQFF | TRBJ2-1 | TRBD2 | . | TRBV5-1
TGTGCCAGCAGCCAAGATCGGGTGAATACGCAGTATTTT | CASSQDRVNTQYF | TRBJ2-3 | . | . | TRBV14
TGCAGTGCTAGTAGCGGGAGGGGGGTCTACGAGCAGTACTTC | CSASSGRGVYEQYF | TRBJ2-7 | TRBD2 | . | TRBV20-1
TGTGCCAGCAGCTTAGCGGAGGCGGGTCCGGCTTTCTTT | CASSLAEAGPAFF | TRBJ1-1 | . | . | TRBV7-9
TGTGCCAGCAGTCGCTTGGGGGGGGGAGAAGGGACCGAGACCCAGTACTTC | CASSRLGGGEGTETQYF | TRBJ2-5 | TRBD2 | . | TRBV27
TGTGCCAGCAGTCCCCAACAGGGGCCCGAGCAGTACTTC | CASSPQQGPEQYF | TRBJ2-7 | TRBD1 | . | TRBV28
TGTGCCAGCAGTTTCACAGGGCTAGCGGGAGGGCACGAGCAGTTCTTC | CASSFTGLAGGHEQFF | TRBJ2-1 | TRBD2 | once | TRBV7-6
TGTGCCAGCGGTACGACAGGGAACACTGAAGCTTTCTTT | CASGTTGNTEAFF | TRBJ1-1 | . | . | TRBV6-5
TGTGCCAGCAGCCAAGATCCCTGGCGGGAGTCCCCCTACGAGCAGTACTTC | CASSQDPWRESPYEQYF | TRBJ2-7 | TRBD2 | . | TRBV14
TGTGCCAGCAGTTTAGGGACCAGCGGGAGGTCTAAGAAAGAGACCCAGTACTTC | CASSLGTSGRSKKETQYF | TRBJ2-5 | TRBD2 | . | TRBV28
TGTGCCAGCAGCCCGAGACTACCTTTTACCCCAGATACGCAGTATTTT | CASSPRLPFTPDTQYF | TRBJ2-3 | . | . | TRBV6-2/TRBV6-3
TGTGCCACCAGCGGACAGGGCGGGGAGGTTTCACCCCTCCACTTT | CATSGQGGEVSPLHF | TRBJ1-6 | TRBD1 | . | TRBV15
TGTGCCACCAGCTTGGGGGGGCGGACCACCGGGGAGCTGTTTTTT | CATSLGGRTTGELFF | TRBJ2-2 | . | few | TRBV24-1
TGTGCCAGCAGCCAACCGACTAGCCCCTTTCAGTACTTC | CASSQPTSPFQYF | TRBJ2-4 | TRBD2 | . | TRBV3-1/TRBV3-2
TGTGCCAGCTCGCCGCGGGGGTCCTACGAGCAGTACTTC | CASSPRGSYEQYF | TRBJ2-7 | TRBD2 | . | TRBV18
TGTGCCAGCATCGATCCCGGCTCTGGAAACACCATATATTTT | CASIDPGSGNTIYF | TRBJ1-3 | . | . | TRBV7-8
TGTGCCAGCAGCGTAGGCCTAGCGGGAACCGGGGAGCTGTTTTTT | CASSVGLAGTGELFF | TRBJ2-2 | TRBD2 | few | TRBV9
TGCGCCAGCAATCCGACAGGGTTGGGCGGCTACACCTTC | CASNPTGLGGYTF | TRBJ1-2 | TRBD1 | . | TRBV23-1
TGCAGTGCTAGTATGAGGACAGTCTACGAGCAGTACTTC | CSASMRTVYEQYF | TRBJ2-7 | . | . | TRBV20-1
TGTGCCAGCAGTTTATCAATAGGAGGGGGCCCTGGGGGCTACACCTTC | CASSLSIGGGPGGYTF | TRBJ1-2 | TRBD1 | . | TRBV27
TGTGCCAGCAGCCGGGCGACTAGCGCCGGCACAGATACGCAGTATTTT | CASSRATSAGTDTQYF | TRBJ2-3 | TRBD2 | . | TRBV4-2
TGTGCCAGCAGTCCCCGGACTTACACCGGGGAGCTGTTTTTT | CASSPRTYTGELFF | TRBJ2-2 | . | . | TRBV25-1
TGTGCCAGCAGCGCAATAACAGGGGGCATAGGGTGGACTGAAGCTTTCTTT | CASSAITGGIGWTEAFF | TRBJ1-1 | TRBD1 | . | TRBV9
TGCGCCAGCGGACAGCAAAGCCCCTACAATGAGCAGTTCTTC | CASGQQSPYNEQFF | TRBJ2-1 | . | . | TRBV5-1
TGTGCCAGTAGTGTAGCGGGACAAACCCAGCATTTT | CASSVAGQTQHF | TRBJ1-5 | . | once | TRBV19
TGTGCCAGCAGTTTAATCATTTCCTACGAGCAGTACTTC | CASSLIISYEQYF | TRBJ2-7 | . | few | TRBV28
TGTGCCACCAGTGACCACGGGACTAGCGGGAGGTTTGTGAGGTACGAGCAGTACTTC | CATSDHGTSGRFVRYEQYF | TRBJ2-7 | TRBD2 | . | TRBV24-1
TGTGCCAGCAGCCCAATGGCCAGCGACACAGATACGCAGTATTTT | CASSPMASDTDTQYF | TRBJ2-3 | . | few | TRBV7-9
TGTGCCAGCAAAGGGGCGAAAGCTAGCGGGAGCTCCTACAATGAGCAGTTCTTC | CASKGAKASGSSYNEQFF | TRBJ2-1 | TRBD2 | few | TRBV2
TGTGCCAGCAGTTACTCGCCCAGGGGATATGGCTACACCTTC | CASSYSPRGYGYTF | TRBJ1-2 | . | . | TRBV6-2/TRBV6-3
TGTGCCATCAGGCCTGATCGGCGGGATGAGACCGGGGAGCTGTTTTTT | CAIRPDRRDETGELFF | TRBJ2-2 | . | . | TRBV28
TGTGCCAGCTCACCGCCTAATGGACATGCCTGGTCCTACGAGCAGTACTTC | CASSPPNGHAWSYEQYF | TRBJ2-7 | . | . | TRBV18
TGTGCCAGCAGCTTGGGCGGTAGCGGGAGGGGCAATGAGCAGTTCTTC | CASSLGGSGRGNEQFF | TRBJ2-1 | TRBD2 | once | TRBV5-4
TGTGCCAGCAGTACCAAGACAGGCCCGGTGGAAAAACTGTTTTTT | CASSTKTGPVEKLFF | TRBJ1-4 | . | . | TRBV27
TGTGCCAGCAACTCCAACCCTACAGGGGTTAAGACTGAAGCTTTCTTT | CASNSNPTGVKTEAFF | TRBJ1-1 | TRBD1 | . | TRBV28
TGTGCCAGCAAACCGGGGAATGAGCAGTTCTTC | CASKPGNEQFF | TRBJ2-1 | . | . | TRBV6-4
TGTGCCAGCAGTCGGACTAGCGGGAGTGTTGGTGCCTACAATGAGCAGTTCTTC | CASSRTSGSVGAYNEQFF | TRBJ2-1 | TRBD2 | . | TRBV11-2
TGCAGCGTTGCCGTCCCCGGGACAGGGGCCAACGAGCAGTACTTC | CSVAVPGTGANEQYF | TRBJ2-7 | TRBD1 | . | TRBV29-1
TGTGCCAGCAGGACTATGCGACAGGGGTACAATCAGCCCCAGCATTTT | CASRTMRQGYNQPQHF | TRBJ1-5 | TRBD1 | . | TRBV28
TGTGCCAGCAGCCGCCATCAGGGGGCGAACACTGAAGCTTTCTTT | CASSRHQGANTEAFF | TRBJ1-1 | TRBD1 | few | TRBV3-1/TRBV3-2
TGTGCCAGCAGTTCCGGACAGGGGAACGGGGCCAACGTCCTGACTTTC | CASSSGQGNGANVLTF | TRBJ2-6 | TRBD1 | . | TRBV28
TGTGCTAGTGCCAACCCGGACAGGGGTACCGGGGAGCTGTTTTTT | CASANPDRGTGELFF | TRBJ2-2 | TRBD1 | . | TRBV12-5
TGTGCCAGCAGCCGGGACAGGTCTGGAAACACCATATATTTT | CASSRDRSGNTIYF | TRBJ1-3 | TRBD1 | . | TRBV5-5
TGTGCCAGCAGTTTAACAGGGCTAGGGGAGCAGTACTTC | CASSLTGLGEQYF | TRBJ2-7 | . | . | TRBV27
TGTGCCTGGAGTTTGCAGGGGGGAGCCGATACGCAGTATTTT | CAWSLQGGADTQYF | TRBJ2-3 | . | . | TRBV30
TGTGCCAGCAGTTTGGGACAGGGGAAAGGCTACACCTTC | CASSLGQGKGYTF | TRBJ1-2 | TRBD1 | . | TRBV6-5
TGCAGTGCTAGGGCCACGGGTGGGCAGTACTTC | CSARATGGQYF | TRBJ2-7 | . | . | TRBV20-1
TGTGCCAGCAGTGAGTCAGGTCGCAATCAGCCCCAGCATTTT | CASSESGRNQPQHF | TRBJ1-5 | . | . | TRBV2
TGTGCCATCAGTGACAGGGTCTGGGCTGAAGCTTTCTTT | CAISDRVWAEAFF | TRBJ1-1 | . | . | TRBV10-3
TGTGCCAGCAGCTTGGCCGGGACTACCTTTGTGAACATTCAGTACTTC | CASSLAGTTFVNIQYF | TRBJ2-4 | TRBD2 | . | TRBV5-6
TGCGCCAGCAGTGAGAGGGAGCACTATGGCTACACCTTC | CASSEREHYGYTF | TRBJ1-2 | . | . | TRBV10-1
TGTGCCTGGAGTGTCCCCTCCACAGGGGTACGAGAGACCCAGTACTTC | CAWSVPSTGVRETQYF | TRBJ2-5 | TRBD1 | . | TRBV30
TGCGCCAGCAGCGATGTACGGCAGGGCGGCACTGAAGCTTTCTTT | CASSDVRQGGTEAFF | TRBJ1-1 | . | . | TRBV5-1
TGTGCCAGCAGCTTTTTTAGTGGCTACGAGCAGTACTTC | CASSFFSGYEQYF | TRBJ2-7 | . | . | TRBV7-3